The 8 T cell receptor beta chains in this list originate from one sample, sequenced in a study of blood T cell repertoires in COVID-19. TCRdb's copy holds only in-frame clones and misses some; the assay was immunoSEQ multiplex PCR. Here the sample spans about 48,000 clones, 83% being singletons. Sequences were obtained from peripheral blood. These receptors were obtained from a human donor in a cohort sampled during active COVID-19.

This clone was counted between two and nine times. The V and J genes are TRBV5-1 and TRBJ1-3; D possibly corresponds to TRBD1 (5 bases). This CDR3 is 11 amino acids long. Germline CDR1 reads SGHRS; CDR2 reads YFSETQ. Trimming shortened V by 6 bases and J by 14 bases, and 15 bases separated the two germline ends. The DNA for the CDR3 is TGCGCCAGCAACATTGGGGGGACGCTATATTTT. Protein sequence: CASNIGGTLYF.

V gene TRBV28 combines with J gene TRBJ2-7; TRBD1 agrees at 7 bases. The ends lost 6 bases at V and 2 bases at J; junction bases unmatched: 10. Germline V gene lookup returns CDR1 MDHEN and CDR2 SYDVKM. The CDR3 length is 15 residues. The CDR3 region is CASSRTGASTYEQYF. As DNA, the CDR3 is TGTGCCAGCAGCCGAACAGGGGCTTCCACCTACGAGCAGTACTTC.

The genes are TRBV10-3 and TRBJ2-1, with unresolved D. V lost 2 bases, J lost 4 bases, and 3 bases lay in between. CDR1 ENHRY and CDR2 SYGVKD come from the germline V gene. This CDR3 spans 12 amino acids. The CDR3 sequence: CAISEPYNEQFF. The CDR3 DNA sequence: TGTGCCATCAGTGAGCCGTACAATGAGCAGTTCTTC.

This clone appeared a few times. The chain carries TRBV5-1 and TRBJ1-2, with TRBD1 matching over 9 bases. V was clipped by 3 bases and J by 9 bases; unmatched bases: 6. The V gene's germline CDR1 is SGHRS and CDR2 YFSETQ. The CDR3 covers 13 residues. CDR3 sequence: CASSSGTGKSYTF. CDR3 bases: TGCGCCAGCAGCTCCGGGACAGGGAAGAGCTACACCTTC.

CDR3 DNA: TGTGCCAGCAGGCGTCGGGGAGAAGAGACCCAGTACTTC. Translating it yields CASRRRGEETQYF. The chain is built from TRBV6-5 and TRBJ2-5; a possible D gene is TRBD2 (5 bases). CDR3 size: 13 residues. Germline lookup yields CDR1 MNHEY and CDR2 SVGAGI. Trimming pared 6 bases from V and 3 bases from J, leaving 11 bases between.

The chain carries TRBV30 and TRBJ1-6; 8 bases agree with TRBD1. Germline V gene lookup returns CDR1 GTSNPN and CDR2 SVGIG (reference sequence). The CDR3 is made up of 14 amino acids. V lost 3 bases, J lost 7 bases, and 5 bases stayed unmatched. The DNA for the CDR3 is TGTGCCTGGAGATTGACAGGGGTGAATTCACCCCTCCACTTT. The encoded protein is CAWRLTGVNSPLHF.

The genes are TRBV7-8 and TRBJ2-6; unclear D gene. The V end was cut by 1 base, the J end by 2 bases, with 6 bases between. The CDR3 length is 15 residues. CDR1 SGHVS and CDR2 FQNEAQ come from the germline V gene. In DNA, the CDR3 is TGTGCCAGCAGCTTAGTCCTTGCTGGGGCCAACGTCCTGACTTTC. Amino acids: CASSLVLAGANVLTF.

The V call is TRBV4-1, the J call TRBJ2-1, with D perhaps TRBD1 (6 bases). The V end lost 6 bases, the J end lost 8 bases, and 17 bases lay between the germline ends. CDR1 is MGHRA and CDR2 is YSYEKL in the germline V gene. There are 14 residues in the CDR3. In nucleotides, the CDR3 is TGCGCCAGCAGGAAGAGTCGACAGGCCCATGAGCAGTTCTTC. Its protein product is CASRKSRQAHEQFF.